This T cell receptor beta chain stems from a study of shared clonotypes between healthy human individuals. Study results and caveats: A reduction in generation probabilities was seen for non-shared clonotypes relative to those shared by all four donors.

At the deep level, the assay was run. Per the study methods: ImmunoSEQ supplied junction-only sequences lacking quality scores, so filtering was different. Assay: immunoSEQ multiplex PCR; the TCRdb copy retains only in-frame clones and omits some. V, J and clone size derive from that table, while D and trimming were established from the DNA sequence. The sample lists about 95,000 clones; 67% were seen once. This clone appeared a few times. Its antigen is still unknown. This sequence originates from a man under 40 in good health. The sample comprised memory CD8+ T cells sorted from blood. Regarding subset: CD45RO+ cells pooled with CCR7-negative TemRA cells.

CDR3 in amino acids: CASSYNVETQYF. CDR3 bases: TGTGCCAGCAGCTATAACGTCGAGACCCAGTACTTC. The chain is built from TRBV28 and TRBJ2-5; no clear D gene. Per the germline V gene, CDR1 is MDHEN and CDR2 is SYDVKM. This CDR3 comprises 12 residues. Trimming stripped 6 bases from V and 5 bases from J, with 10 bases between.